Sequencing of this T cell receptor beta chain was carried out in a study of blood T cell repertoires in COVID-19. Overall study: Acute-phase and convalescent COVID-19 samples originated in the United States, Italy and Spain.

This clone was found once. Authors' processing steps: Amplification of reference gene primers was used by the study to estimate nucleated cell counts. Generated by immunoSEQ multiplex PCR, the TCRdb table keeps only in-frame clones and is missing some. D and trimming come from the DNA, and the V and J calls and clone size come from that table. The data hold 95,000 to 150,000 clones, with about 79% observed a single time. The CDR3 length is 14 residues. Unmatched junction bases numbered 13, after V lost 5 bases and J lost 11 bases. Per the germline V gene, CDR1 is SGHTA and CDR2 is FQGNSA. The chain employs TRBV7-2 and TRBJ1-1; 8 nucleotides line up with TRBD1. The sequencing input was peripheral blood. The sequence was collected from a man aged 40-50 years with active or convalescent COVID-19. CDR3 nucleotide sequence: TGTGCCAGCAGCGGGACAGGCGCTAAGAGGTGGGCTTTCTTT. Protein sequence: CASSGTGAKRWAFF.